Detailed here is one T cell receptor (beta chain). Its antigen is unidentified. Cells were stimulated with CMV-infected fibroblast lysates at 10 ug/mL. CD40L/CD69 double-negative CD45RO-high memory CD4+ T cells were collected. PBMCs were depleted of CD8+ T cells before stimulation. From germline, CDR1 is ENHRY and CDR2 SYGVKD. The trim removed 3 bases at V and 4 bases at J, leaving 5 bases unmatched. This CDR3 contains 14 residues. This entry is derived from a study of persistence of HIV-infected CD4 T cells. Overall study results and limits: CMV- and Gag-responding cells had lower TCRbeta richness than CD3/CD28-responding cells. Degenerate expanded CDR3beta sequences were enriched among CMV- and Gag-responding cells.

This was the immunoSEQ version 4 assay in survey mode. The method was immunoSEQ multiplex PCR; TCRdb's version includes in-frame clones alone and lacks a portion of them. The sample yields 48,000 or so clones, around 80% seen once. Sequences were derived from CD4+ T cells sorted from PBMCs after roughly 18-hour stimulation, sampled from a patient who received antiretroviral therapy. The rearrangement joins TRBV10-3 to TRBJ2-7, with 8 positions matching TRBD1. This receptor was obtained from an adult man with HIV who was CMV-seropositive. CDR3 in DNA: TGTGCCATCAGTGAAGACAGGGGTTCGTACGAGCAGTACTTC. It translates to CAISEDRGSYEQYF.